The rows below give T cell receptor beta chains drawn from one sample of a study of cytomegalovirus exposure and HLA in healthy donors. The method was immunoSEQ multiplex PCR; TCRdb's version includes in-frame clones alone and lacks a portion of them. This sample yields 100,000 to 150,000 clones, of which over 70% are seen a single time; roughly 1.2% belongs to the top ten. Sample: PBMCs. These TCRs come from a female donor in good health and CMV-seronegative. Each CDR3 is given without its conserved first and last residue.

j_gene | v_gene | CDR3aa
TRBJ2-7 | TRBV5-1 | ASSLVGLAGAYEQY
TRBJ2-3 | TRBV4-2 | ASSPWDGGGDTQY
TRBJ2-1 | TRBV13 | ASSVRTGPKKPF
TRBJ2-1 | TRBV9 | ASSVAGQGANEQF
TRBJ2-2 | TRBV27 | ASSPGQMNTGELF
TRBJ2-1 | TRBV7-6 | ASSLESRGPYNEQF
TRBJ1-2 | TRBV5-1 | ASSPRTGSNYGYT
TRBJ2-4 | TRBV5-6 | ASTTGVYRGSIQY
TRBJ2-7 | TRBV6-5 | ASSSTSGSLYEQY
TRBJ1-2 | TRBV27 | ASSPDRRSHYGYT
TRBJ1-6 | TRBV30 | AWSETRVHNSPLH
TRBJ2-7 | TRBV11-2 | ASSITTSYEQY
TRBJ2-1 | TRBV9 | ASSVGRGLF
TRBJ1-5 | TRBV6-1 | ASSRTGGENQPQH
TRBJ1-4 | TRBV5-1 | ASSRTQTGRNEKLF
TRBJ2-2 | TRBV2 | ASASIKGGRLF
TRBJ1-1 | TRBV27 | ASSLFRGATEAF
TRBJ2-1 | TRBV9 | ASSQPGLGLWGEQF
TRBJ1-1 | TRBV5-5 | ASSLAGQGWNLNTEAF
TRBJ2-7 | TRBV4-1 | ASSQGQFSYEQY
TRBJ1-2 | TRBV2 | ASSGQGRYGYT
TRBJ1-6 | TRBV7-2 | ASSLVWTGRSPLH
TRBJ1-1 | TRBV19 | ASSMTGQVGMYTEAF
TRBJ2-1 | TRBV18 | ASSPTGKSYNEQF
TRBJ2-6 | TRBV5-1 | ASSLREIGSGANVLT
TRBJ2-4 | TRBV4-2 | ASSQVGLAGGKLNIQY
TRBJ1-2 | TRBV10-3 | AIAPATGGSGYT
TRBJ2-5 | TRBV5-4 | ASSLDRGIAETQY
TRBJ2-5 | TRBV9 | ASSLDRAAETQY
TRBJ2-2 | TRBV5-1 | ASSLPGEVGELF
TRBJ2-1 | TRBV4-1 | ASSQGTRGLEQF
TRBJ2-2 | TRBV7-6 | ASSLARGTGELF
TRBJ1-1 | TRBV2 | ASSVEGAMNTEAF
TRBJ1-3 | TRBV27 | ASSLSRTAGNTIY
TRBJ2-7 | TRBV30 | AWSSWAREQY
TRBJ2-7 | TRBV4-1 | ASRLTTGQGMFEQY
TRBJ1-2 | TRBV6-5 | ASRVSGQAGGYT
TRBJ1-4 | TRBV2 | ASRAGQTNEKLF
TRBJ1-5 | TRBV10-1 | ASRETGDNQPQH
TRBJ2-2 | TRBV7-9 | ASSLRGGSLTGELF
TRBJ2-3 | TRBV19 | ASNSGPNTDTQY
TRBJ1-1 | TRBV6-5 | ASRKLGAIEAF
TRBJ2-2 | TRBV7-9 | ASSLRTGNTGELF
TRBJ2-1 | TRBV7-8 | ASSPRLAGIYNEQF
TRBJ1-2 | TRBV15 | ATSRDSSSPLN